The clone carrying this T cell receptor (beta chain) is termed medium-sized. Antigen unknown. The sample originates from a study of beta chain features in type 1 diabetes. Study-wide results and limits: Healthy donors had naive, central memory and Treg TCRB repertoires that appeared less similar than those seen among patients. Moderately but significantly shorter TCRB CDR3s were found in Type 1 diabetes patients in all four CD4+ subsets. The study notes PCR might favor shorter templates equally in patients and controls.

The sequenced template was cDNA made from the entire isolated RNA. Sequencing was performed with immunoSEQ multiplex PCR; in TCRdb, only in-frame clones are kept and a portion is missing. This table has 41,000 or so clones, 66% appearing once. Germline CDR1 reads MGHDK; CDR2 reads SYGVNS. V gave up 4 bases and J gave up 2 bases; unmatched junction bases: 1. CDR3 length: 14 residues. The TCR originated in a young man with type 1 diabetes. Some clones in this sample may be carry-over from other donors' samples. This chain uses TRBV25-1 with TRBJ2-1, with 8 bases fitting TRBD2. Sequencing was done on a sample of Tregs from blood. CDR3 in DNA: TGTGCCAGCAGTGTGCGGGGGGCCTACAATGAGCAGTTCTTC. This translates into CASSVRGAYNEQFF.